A single sample is the source of the 18 T cell receptor beta chains below, sequenced in a study of OX40 agonist ivuxolimab in advanced cancers. Clones were read by immunoSEQ multiplex PCR, and TCRdb kept only the in-frame ones, dropping some. The data show about 80,000 clones, roughly 92% seen once. The sequenced sample was CD4+ or CD8+ T cells sorted from blood, obtained in a trial of the OX40 agonist ivuxolimab. The receptors stem from an adult with an advanced solid tumor such as melanoma, head and neck, liver or kidney cancer.

V and J are TRBV5-6 and TRBJ2-1; 10 nucleotides line up with TRBD2. There are 15 residues in the CDR3. The V gene's germline CDR1 is SGHDT and CDR2 YYEEEE. The junction had 3 bases not matched to a gene; V was cut back by 4 bases and J by 2 bases. The CDR3 nucleotides are TGTGCCAGCAGCCCCGGACTAGCGGCCTACAATGAGCAGTTCTTC. Encoded protein: CASSPGLAAYNEQFF.

The chain employs TRBV18 and TRBJ1-3; D is unclear. Looked up from germline, CDR1 is KGHSH and CDR2 is LQKENI. This CDR3 is 14 amino acids long. Trimming left V 4 bases short and J 0 bases short, with 7 bases between. CDR3 bases: TGTGCCAGCTCACACTCGGACTCTGGAAACACCATATATTTT. Residues: CASSHSDSGNTIYF.

The V call is TRBV28, the J call TRBJ2-7; 7 nucleotides agree with TRBD2. Germline assignment: CDR1 MDHEN and CDR2 SYDVKM. J gave up 2 bases and V 2 bases, and 9 bases lay outside the gene matches. CDR3 size: 16 residues. The CDR3 DNA follows: TGTGCCAGCAGTTTAGGATCTGCGGGAGCCCCCTACGAGCAGTACTTC. This sequence encodes CASSLGSAGAPYEQYF.

This clone was detected a few times. The rearrangement links TRBV13 to TRBJ1-2; 11 bases map to TRBD1. The CDR3 covers 14 residues. Germline V lookup: CDR1 PRHDT, CDR2 FYEKMQ (reference sequence). V was pared by 3 bases and J by 6 bases, with 3 bases of the junction left unmatched. In DNA form, the CDR3 reads TGTGCCAGCAGCTTGGGACAGGGGGTAGATGGCTACACCTTC. Encoded protein: CASSLGQGVDGYTF. Full variable domain (outside the CDR3, taken from reference TRBV13 and TRBJ1-2): AAGVIQSPRHLIKEKRETATLKCYPIPRHDTVYWYQQGPGQDPQFLISFYEKMQSDKGSIPDRFSAQQFSDYHSELNMSSLELGDSALYFCASSLGQGVDGYTFGSGTRLTVV.

The rearrangement links TRBV7-9 to TRBJ2-7; 10 bases agree with TRBD2. V dropped 5 bases and J dropped 6; count of bases not matched to a gene: 4. The CDR3 is made up of 13 amino acids. Germline V CDR1 and CDR2: SEHNR, FQNEAQ (reference sequence). The DNA of the CDR3 is TGTGCCAGCAGCGGACGGACTAGCGGCGAGCAGTACTTC. This gives the protein CASSGRTSGEQYF.

The chain links TRBV11-3 to TRBJ2-1; perhaps D is TRBD1 or TRBD2 (5 bases each). Germline CDR1 SGHNT, CDR2 YENEEA. CDR3 length: 13 residues. Deletions cut 5 bases from V and 8 bases from J, with 13 bases between. This CDR3 is CASSLTRTHEQFF. The DNA of the CDR3 is TGTGCCAGCAGCCTCACTAGGACACATGAGCAGTTCTTC.

The genes are TRBV7-9 and TRBJ2-7; no firm D call. Germline CDR1 reads SEHNR; CDR2 reads FQNEAQ (reference sequence). V shed 1 base and J shed 5 bases, with 12 bases lying between them. This CDR3 spans 14 amino acids. CDR3 bases: TGTGCCAGCAGCTTAGGACAAGTCACCAACGAGCAGTACTTC. Its protein is CASSLGQVTNEQYF.

CDR3 sequence: CASITRNSYEQYF. CDR3 sequence (DNA): TGTGCCAGCATCACTAGGAACTCCTACGAGCAGTACTTC. The gene calls are TRBV6-1 and TRBJ2-7, with D possibly TRBD2 on 5 matching bases. Trimming took 7 bases from V and 0 from J, leaving 10 bases between them. This CDR3 contains 13 residues. Per the germline V gene, CDR1 is MNHNS and CDR2 is SASEGT.

The chain links TRBV5-6 to TRBJ1-3, with TRBD1 matching over 7 bases. Germline values: CDR1 SGHDT, CDR2 YYEEEE. This CDR3 comprises 14 residues. V lost 1 base to trimming and J lost 7 bases; unmatched junction nucleotides: 5. The CDR3 sequence is CASSLITGDNTIYF. The CDR3 region has the DNA TGTGCCAGCAGCTTGATAACAGGGGACAACACCATATATTTT. Based on the CDR3 plus reference TRBV5-6 and TRBJ1-3, the full variable domain is DAGVTQSPTHLIKTRGQQVTLRCSPKSGHDTVSWYQQALGQGPQFIFQYYEEEERQRGNFPDRFSGHQFPNYSSELNVNALLLGDSALYLCASSLITGDNTIYFGEGSWLTVV.

This clone was observed a single time. V and J are TRBV5-1 and TRBJ1-3; 8 bases are a match to TRBD1. Trimming took 3 bases from V and 4 from J; bases not matched to a gene: 3. Germline CDR1 is SGHRS and CDR2 is YFSETQ. The CDR3 has 14 amino acids. CDR3 sequence (DNA): TGCGCCAGCAGCTACCGGGACAGGGGAAACACCATATATTTT. Protein product: CASSYRDRGNTIYF.

CDR3: CAIMGGGYEQYF. As DNA, the CDR3 is TGTGCCATCATGGGGGGTGGTTACGAGCAGTACTTC. The rearrangement uses TRBV10-3 and TRBJ2-7, with D perhaps TRBD2 (6 bases). CDR3 length equals 12 residues. Trimming pared 7 bases from V and 4 bases from J, leaving 11 bases between. The V gene's germline CDR1 is ENHRY and CDR2 SYGVKD.

The rearrangement uses TRBV11-3 and TRBJ2-7; D perhaps matches TRBD2 (6 bases). Germline V gene lookup returns CDR1 SGHNT and CDR2 YENEEA. Between the trimmed V and J ends, which lost 2 bases and 2 bases, there was a span of 7 bases. This CDR3 spans 13 amino acids. DNA for the CDR3: TGTGCCAGCAGCTTAACGGGGGCCTACGAGCAGTACTTC. Translated: CASSLTGAYEQYF.

This clone was seen once. The V call is TRBV23-1, the J call TRBJ1-3; 8 nucleotides align to TRBD1. TRBV23-1 has ORF status, its function being uncertain. The CDR3 is 17 amino acids. After removal of 1 base from V and 1 base from J, the junction contained 6 bases not matched to a gene. The CDR3 loop reads CASSQLGTGESGNTIYF. CDR3 DNA: TGCGCCAGCAGTCAATTGGGGACAGGCGAATCTGGAAACACCATATATTTT.

The chain links TRBV9 to TRBJ2-7; no clear D. Germline assignment: CDR1 SGDLS and CDR2 YYNGEE. This CDR3 is built from 12 residues. The V end lost 0 bases, the J end lost 5 bases, and 6 bases lay between the germline ends. CDR3 sequence: CASSVAGHEQYF. The DNA for the CDR3 is TGTGCCAGCAGCGTAGCTGGGCACGAGCAGTACTTC.

The V and J genes are TRBV28 and TRBJ1-4, with 11 bases that match TRBD1. CDR3 length: 16 amino acids. Germline lookup yields CDR1 MDHEN and CDR2 SYDVKM. V gave up 1 base and J gave up 8 bases; unmatched junction bases: 6. The CDR3 region is CASSLFWDRGREKLFF. DNA for the CDR3: TGTGCCAGCAGTTTATTTTGGGACAGGGGGAGGGAAAAACTGTTTTTT.

The chain links TRBV25-1 to TRBJ2-2; 9 positions match TRBD1. The V gene end was trimmed by 8 bases and the J gene end by 5 bases; junction bases not matched to a gene: 6. Germline V gene sequence: CDR1 MGHDK, CDR2 SYGVNS. This CDR3 is built from 14 residues. CDR3 sequence (DNA): TGTGCCAGCCAGGGACAGGGAGAAACCGGGGAGCTGTTTTTT. This sequence encodes CASQGQGETGELFF.

In regard to this clone: One end of the junction fails to match germline, which may point to a read error. The CDR3 coding sequence is TGTGCAAGCACCCGGGAGGGGGGCACAGATACGCAGTATTTT. It specifies CASTREGGTDTQYF. The J gene is TRBJ2-3, the V gene TRBV4-2, with 8 bases identical to TRBD2. CDR1 is LGHNA and CDR2 is YNFKEQ in the germline V gene. The CDR3 is made up of 14 amino acids.

The chain recombines TRBV5-4 with TRBJ1-2; 8 nucleotides line up with TRBD1. This CDR3 has 16 residues. Trimming cost V 4 bases and J 7 bases; bases outside gene matches: 15. Germline V CDR1 and CDR2: SGHNT, YYREEE (reference sequence). CDR3 protein: CASSPSPGQGRAGYTF. The CDR3 bases are TGTGCCAGCAGCCCATCCCCCGGACAGGGAAGGGCTGGCTACACCTTC.